A single sample gave rise to the 8 T cell receptor beta chains below, sequenced in a study of T cell repertoires in cytomegalovirus infection. TCRdb fed the reads into MiXCR, producing one record per CDR3 protein. Among under 250,000 distinct CDR3 sequences listed, about 12% were seen once. The sequenced sample consisted of PBMCs. All receptors derive from a human donor in good health (CMV status not recorded). Some clones in this sample may be carry-over from other donors' samples.

The chain uses TRBV12-5 and TRBJ2-5; D might be TRBD1 or TRBD2, each matching 5 bases. V lost 5 bases to trimming and J lost 5 bases, with 9 bases between them. CDR1 and CDR2 (germline): LGHNT, FRNRAP. The CDR3 length is 12 residues. This chain's CDR3 is CASGPRDETQYF. In nucleotides, the CDR3 is TGTGCTAGTGGTCCCAGGGACGAGACCCAGTACTTC.

This clonotype has just a few counts. The chain couples TRBV12-3 or TRBV12-4 to TRBJ1-1; D remains unclear. Trimming took 6 bases from V and 6 from J, leaving 14 bases between them. CDR3 size: 13 residues. The CDR3 spells CASSSPLVPEAFF. CDR3 DNA: TGTGCCAGCAGCTCACCCCTTGTTCCTGAAGCTTTCTTT.

A few counts support this clonotype. The V gene is TRBV5-4, the J gene TRBJ2-3; 7 bases agree with TRBD2. J was trimmed by 0 bases and V by 4 bases; bases with no gene match: 8. Germline V gene data show CDR1 as SGHNT and CDR2 as YYREEE (reference sequence). The CDR3 is 16 amino acids. CDR3 sequence: CASSVGGSRSTDTQYF. Here the CDR3 DNA reads TGTGCCAGCAGCGTCGGGGGGTCGAGAAGCACAGATACGCAGTATTTT.

This clonotype was counted many times. This rearrangement joins TRBV27 to TRBJ2-1; D is possibly TRBD2 (5 bases). Germline V CDR1 and CDR2: MNHEY, SMNVEV (reference sequence). The CDR3 covers 15 residues. Trimming left V 5 bases short and J 4 bases short, with 15 bases between. CDR3 sequence: CASSPGLAIYNEQFF. CDR3 DNA sequence: TGTGCCAGCAGTCCCGGGCTAGCTATATACAATGAGCAGTTCTTC.

The chain carries TRBV19 and TRBJ2-2; 8 bases line up with TRBD2. This CDR3 comprises 15 residues. Germline CDR1 reads LNHDA; CDR2 reads SQIVND (reference sequence). The trim removed 6 bases at V and 4 bases at J, leaving 7 bases unmatched. CDR3 in amino acids: CASRERGPSTGELFF. Here the CDR3 DNA reads TGTGCCAGTAGGGAGCGGGGGCCCTCCACCGGGGAGCTGTTTTTT.

This clonotype appeared many times. The gene calls are TRBV5-6 and TRBJ1-2, with D unclear. V lost 0 bases and J 7 bases, leaving 10 bases between the germline ends. Germline V lookup: CDR1 SGHDT, CDR2 YYEEEE. CDR3 length: 13 residues. DNA for the CDR3: TGTGCCAGCAGCTTGGTTAGGGCGGCTGGCTACACCTTC. Its protein is CASSLVRAAGYTF.

This clonotype was counted ten times or more. The chain has TRBV15 and TRBJ2-6; D perhaps matches TRBD1 (5 bases). The V gene's germline CDR1 is LNHNV and CDR2 YYDKDF (reference sequence). There are 19 residues in the CDR3. With 3 bases removed from V and 0 bases from J, the gap between germline ends came to 18 bases. This CDR3 reads CATSRAQGRLSSGANVLTF. CDR3 bases: TGTGCCACCAGCAGGGCTCAGGGTCGGCTCTCCTCTGGGGCCAACGTCCTGACTTTC.

This clonotype showed up just a few times. The chain couples TRBV7-9 to TRBJ2-1; D may be TRBD1 (6 bases). Germline V gene data show CDR1 as SEHNR and CDR2 as FQNEAQ (reference sequence). The CDR3 contains 14 residues. V was clipped by 2 bases and J by 5 bases, with 10 bases between them. The DNA for the CDR3 is TGTGCCAGCAGCTTAAGCCGGACAGACAATGAGCAGTTCTTC. Protein product: CASSLSRTDNEQFF.